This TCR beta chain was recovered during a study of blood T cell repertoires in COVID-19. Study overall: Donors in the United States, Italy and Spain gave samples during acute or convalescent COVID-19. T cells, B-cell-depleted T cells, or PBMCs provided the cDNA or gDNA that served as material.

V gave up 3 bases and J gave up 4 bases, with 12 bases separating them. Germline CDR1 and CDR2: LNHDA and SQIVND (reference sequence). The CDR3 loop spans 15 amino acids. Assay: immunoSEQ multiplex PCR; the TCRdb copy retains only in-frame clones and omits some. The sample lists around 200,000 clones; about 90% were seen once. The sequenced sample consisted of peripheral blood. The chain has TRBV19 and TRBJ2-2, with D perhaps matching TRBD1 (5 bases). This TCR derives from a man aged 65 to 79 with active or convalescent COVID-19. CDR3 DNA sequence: TGTGCCAGTAGTATTGTCTACACAGGCACCGGGGAGCTGTTTTTT. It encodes CASSIVYTGTGELFF.